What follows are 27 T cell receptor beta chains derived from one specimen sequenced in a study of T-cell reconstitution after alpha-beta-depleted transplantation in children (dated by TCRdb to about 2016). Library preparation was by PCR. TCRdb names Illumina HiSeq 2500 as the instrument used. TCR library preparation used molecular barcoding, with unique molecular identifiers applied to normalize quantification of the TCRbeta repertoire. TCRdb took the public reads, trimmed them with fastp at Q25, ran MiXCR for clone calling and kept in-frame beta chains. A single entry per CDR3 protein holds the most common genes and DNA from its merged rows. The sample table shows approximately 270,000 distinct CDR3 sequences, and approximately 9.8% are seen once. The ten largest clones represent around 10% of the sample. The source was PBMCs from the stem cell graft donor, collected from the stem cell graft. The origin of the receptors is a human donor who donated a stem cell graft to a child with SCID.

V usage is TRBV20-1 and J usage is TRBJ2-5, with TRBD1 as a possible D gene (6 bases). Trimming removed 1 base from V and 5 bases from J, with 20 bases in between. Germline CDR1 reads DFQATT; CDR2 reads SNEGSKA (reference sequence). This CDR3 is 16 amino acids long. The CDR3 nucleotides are TGCAGTGCTAGAGCCCCTCGGCAGGGGCGTTTGGAGACCCAGTACTTC. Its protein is CSARAPRQGRLETQYF.

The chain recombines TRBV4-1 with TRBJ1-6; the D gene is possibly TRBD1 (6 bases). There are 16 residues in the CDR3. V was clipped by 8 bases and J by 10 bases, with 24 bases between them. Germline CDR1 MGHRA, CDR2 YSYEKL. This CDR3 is CASASQQQGGVSPLHF. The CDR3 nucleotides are TGCGCCAGCGCTTCACAACAACAGGGAGGAGTCTCACCCCTCCACTTT.

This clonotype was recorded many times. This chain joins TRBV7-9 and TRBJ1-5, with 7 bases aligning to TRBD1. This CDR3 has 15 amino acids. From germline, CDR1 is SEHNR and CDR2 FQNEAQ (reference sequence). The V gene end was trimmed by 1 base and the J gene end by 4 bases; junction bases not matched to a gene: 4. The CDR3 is CASSLGDSQNQPQHF. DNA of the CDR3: TGTGCCAGCAGCTTAGGGGACAGCCAAAATCAGCCCCAGCATTTT.

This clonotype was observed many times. CDR3 DNA sequence: TGCAGTGCCACTCCAAGTAACTATGGCTACACCTTC. Its translation: CSATPSNYGYTF. The chain has TRBV20-1 and TRBJ1-2; D remains ambiguous. This CDR3 is built from 12 residues. The germline V and J ends were trimmed by 6 bases and 1 base, with 9 bases remaining between them. Per germline, CDR1 DFQATT and CDR2 SNEGSKA (reference sequence).

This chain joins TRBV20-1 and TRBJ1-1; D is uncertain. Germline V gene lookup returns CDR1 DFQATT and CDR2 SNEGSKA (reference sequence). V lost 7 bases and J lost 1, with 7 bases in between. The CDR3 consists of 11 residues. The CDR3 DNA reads TGCAGTGGTGAGACGAACACTGAAGCTTTCTTT. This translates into CSGETNTEAFF.

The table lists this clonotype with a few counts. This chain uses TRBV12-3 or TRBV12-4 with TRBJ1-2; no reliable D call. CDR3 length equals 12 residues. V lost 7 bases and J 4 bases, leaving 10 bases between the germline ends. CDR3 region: CASTGSPYGYTF. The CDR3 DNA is TGTGCCAGCACGGGAAGCCCCTATGGCTACACCTTC.

CDR3 protein: CASSSTGRYVQYF. CDR3 DNA: TGTGCCAGCAGCTCGACCGGGCGGTATGTGCAGTACTTC. The chain uses TRBV13 and TRBJ2-7; D ambiguous. V lost 4 bases and J 9 bases, leaving 16 bases between the germline ends. The CDR3 is made up of 13 amino acids. Germline assignment: CDR1 PRHDT and CDR2 FYEKMQ (reference sequence).

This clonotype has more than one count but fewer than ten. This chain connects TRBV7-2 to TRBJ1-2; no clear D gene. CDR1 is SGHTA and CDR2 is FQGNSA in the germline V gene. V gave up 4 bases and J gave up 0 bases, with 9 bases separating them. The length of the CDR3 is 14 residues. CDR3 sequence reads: CASSSANSNYGYTF. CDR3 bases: TGTGCCAGCAGCTCTGCCAACTCTAACTATGGCTACACCTTC.

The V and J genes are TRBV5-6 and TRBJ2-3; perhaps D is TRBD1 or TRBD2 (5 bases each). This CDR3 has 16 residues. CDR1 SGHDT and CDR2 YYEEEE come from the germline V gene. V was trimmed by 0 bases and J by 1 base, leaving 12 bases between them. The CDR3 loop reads CASSLVGDRGTDTQYF. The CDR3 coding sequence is TGTGCCAGCAGCTTGGTAGGGGACCGGGGCACAGATACGCAGTATTTT.

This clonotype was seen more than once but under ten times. The CDR3 is CASVGGLAAHEQFF. In nucleotides, the CDR3 is TGTGCCAGCGTGGGGGGACTAGCGGCACATGAGCAGTTCTTC. The chain employs TRBV4-2 and TRBJ2-1; 11 bases line up with TRBD2. V dropped 8 bases and J dropped 8; count of bases not matched to a gene: 8. CDR1 is LGHNA and CDR2 is YNFKEQ in the germline V gene. This CDR3 comprises 14 residues.

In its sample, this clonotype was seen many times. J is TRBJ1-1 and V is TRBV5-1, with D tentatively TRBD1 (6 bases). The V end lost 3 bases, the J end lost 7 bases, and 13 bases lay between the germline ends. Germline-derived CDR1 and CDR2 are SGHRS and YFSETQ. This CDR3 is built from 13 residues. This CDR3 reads CASSWGAENEAFF. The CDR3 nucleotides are TGCGCCAGCAGCTGGGGGGCAGAGAATGAAGCTTTCTTT.

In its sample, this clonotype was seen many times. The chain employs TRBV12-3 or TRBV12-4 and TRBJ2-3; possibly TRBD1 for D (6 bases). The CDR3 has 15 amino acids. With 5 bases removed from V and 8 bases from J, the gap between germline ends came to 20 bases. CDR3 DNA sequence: TGTGCCAGCAGTCACGGACAGAGGGTTAGAGCTACGCAGTATTTT. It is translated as CASSHGQRVRATQYF.

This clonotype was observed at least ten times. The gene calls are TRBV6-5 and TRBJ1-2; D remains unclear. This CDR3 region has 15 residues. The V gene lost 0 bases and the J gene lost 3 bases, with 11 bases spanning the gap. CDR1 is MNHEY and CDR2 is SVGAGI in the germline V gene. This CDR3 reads CASSYSSGLYYGYTF. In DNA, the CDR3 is TGTGCCAGCAGTTACTCGTCGGGGTTATACTATGGCTACACCTTC.

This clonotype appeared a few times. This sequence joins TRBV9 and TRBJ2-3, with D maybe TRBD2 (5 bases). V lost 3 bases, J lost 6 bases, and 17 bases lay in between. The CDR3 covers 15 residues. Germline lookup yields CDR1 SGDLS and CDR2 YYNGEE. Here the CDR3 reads CASSAPGEGEDTQYF. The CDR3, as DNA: TGTGCCAGCAGCGCCCCCGGTGAGGGTGAGGATACGCAGTATTTT.

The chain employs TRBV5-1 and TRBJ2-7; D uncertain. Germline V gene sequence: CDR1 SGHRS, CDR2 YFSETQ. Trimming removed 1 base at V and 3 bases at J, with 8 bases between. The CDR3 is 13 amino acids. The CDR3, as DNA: TGCGCCAGCAGCTTGCGGCAGAACTACGAGCAGTACTTC. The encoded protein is CASSLRQNYEQYF.

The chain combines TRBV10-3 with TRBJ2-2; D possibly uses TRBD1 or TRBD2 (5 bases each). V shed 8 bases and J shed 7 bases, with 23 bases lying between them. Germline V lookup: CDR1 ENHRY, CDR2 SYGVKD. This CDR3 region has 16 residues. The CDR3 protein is CAISFGDLFPDGELFF. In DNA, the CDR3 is TGTGCCATCTCTTTCGGGGACCTCTTTCCGGACGGGGAGCTGTTTTTT.

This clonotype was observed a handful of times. CDR3 amino acids: CASSPDQGRVNTEAFF. The CDR3 DNA is TGCGCCAGCAGCCCGGACCAGGGGAGGGTGAACACTGAAGCTTTCTTT. The V call is TRBV5-1, the J call TRBJ1-1; D is possibly TRBD1 (6 bases). CDR1 and CDR2 (germline): SGHRS, YFSETQ. The CDR3 has 16 amino acids. The V and J ends lost 4 bases and 0 bases respectively, with 16 bases between them.

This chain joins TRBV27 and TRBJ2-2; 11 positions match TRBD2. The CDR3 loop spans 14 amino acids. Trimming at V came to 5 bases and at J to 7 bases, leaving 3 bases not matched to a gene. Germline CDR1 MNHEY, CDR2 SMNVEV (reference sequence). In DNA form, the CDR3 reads TGTGCCAGCAGTGATCTAGCGGGGGGCGGGGAGCTGTTTTTT. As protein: CASSDLAGGGELFF.

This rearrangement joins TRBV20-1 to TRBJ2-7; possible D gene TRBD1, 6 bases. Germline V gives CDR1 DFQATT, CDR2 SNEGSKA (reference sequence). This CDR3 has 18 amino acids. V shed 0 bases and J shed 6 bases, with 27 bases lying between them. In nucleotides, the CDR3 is TGCAGTGCTAGAGAAGGGGCGACAGGACCCTCGCGTTTGGGCGAGCAGTACTTC. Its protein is CSAREGATGPSRLGEQYF.

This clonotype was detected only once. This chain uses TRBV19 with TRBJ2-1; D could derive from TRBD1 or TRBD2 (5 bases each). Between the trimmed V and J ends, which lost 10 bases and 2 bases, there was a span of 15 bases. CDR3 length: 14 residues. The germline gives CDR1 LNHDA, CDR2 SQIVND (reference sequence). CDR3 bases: TGTGCCACACGTGAGGGGCCGACCTACAATGAGCAGTTCTTC. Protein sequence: CATREGPTYNEQFF.

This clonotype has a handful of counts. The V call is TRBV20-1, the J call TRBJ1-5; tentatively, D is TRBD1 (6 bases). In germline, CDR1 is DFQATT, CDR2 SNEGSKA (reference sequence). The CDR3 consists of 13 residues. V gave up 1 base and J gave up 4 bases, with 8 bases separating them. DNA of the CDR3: TGCAGTGCTAGAGGGGGGGCGAATCAGCCCCAGCATTTT. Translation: CSARGGANQPQHF.

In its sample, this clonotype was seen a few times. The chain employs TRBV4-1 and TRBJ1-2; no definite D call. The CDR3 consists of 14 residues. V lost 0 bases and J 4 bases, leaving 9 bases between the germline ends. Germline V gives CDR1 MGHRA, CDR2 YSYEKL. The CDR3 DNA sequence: TGCGCCAGCAGCCAAGATGGGGTGGCCTATGGCTACACCTTC. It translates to CASSQDGVAYGYTF.

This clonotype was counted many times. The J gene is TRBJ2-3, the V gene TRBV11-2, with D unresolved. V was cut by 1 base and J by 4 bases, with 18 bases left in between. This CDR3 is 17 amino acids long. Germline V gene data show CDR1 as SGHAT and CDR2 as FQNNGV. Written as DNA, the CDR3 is TGTGCCAGCAGCTTAGGTGACATCCGAAGTGGGGCAGATACGCAGTATTTT. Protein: CASSLGDIRSGADTQYF.

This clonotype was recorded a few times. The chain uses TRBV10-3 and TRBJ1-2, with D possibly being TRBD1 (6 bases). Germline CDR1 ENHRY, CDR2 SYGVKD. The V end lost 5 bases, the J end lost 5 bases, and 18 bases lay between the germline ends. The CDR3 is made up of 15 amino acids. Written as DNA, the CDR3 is TGTGCCATCAGTTTGAACCGACAGGCCGGGTATGGCTACACCTTC. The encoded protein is CAISLNRQAGYGYTF.

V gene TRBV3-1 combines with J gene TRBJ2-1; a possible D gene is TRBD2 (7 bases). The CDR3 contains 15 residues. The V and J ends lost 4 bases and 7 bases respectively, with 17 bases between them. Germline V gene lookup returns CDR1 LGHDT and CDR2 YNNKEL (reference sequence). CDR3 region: CASSPFAGAVNEQFF. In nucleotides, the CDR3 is TGTGCCAGCAGCCCTTTCGCGGGGGCCGTTAATGAGCAGTTCTTC.

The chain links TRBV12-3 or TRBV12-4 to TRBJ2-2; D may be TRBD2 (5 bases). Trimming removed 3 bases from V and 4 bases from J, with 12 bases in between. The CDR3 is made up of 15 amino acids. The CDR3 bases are TGTGCCAGCAGTTTGTCGGGGAGTGTCACCGGGGAGCTGTTTTTT. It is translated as CASSLSGSVTGELFF.

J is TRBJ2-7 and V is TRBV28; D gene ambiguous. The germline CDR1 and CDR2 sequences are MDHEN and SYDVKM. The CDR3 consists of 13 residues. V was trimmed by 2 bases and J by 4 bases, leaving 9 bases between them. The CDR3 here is CASSLKAPYEQYF. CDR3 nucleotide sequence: TGTGCCAGCAGTTTAAAGGCCCCATACGAGCAGTACTTC.